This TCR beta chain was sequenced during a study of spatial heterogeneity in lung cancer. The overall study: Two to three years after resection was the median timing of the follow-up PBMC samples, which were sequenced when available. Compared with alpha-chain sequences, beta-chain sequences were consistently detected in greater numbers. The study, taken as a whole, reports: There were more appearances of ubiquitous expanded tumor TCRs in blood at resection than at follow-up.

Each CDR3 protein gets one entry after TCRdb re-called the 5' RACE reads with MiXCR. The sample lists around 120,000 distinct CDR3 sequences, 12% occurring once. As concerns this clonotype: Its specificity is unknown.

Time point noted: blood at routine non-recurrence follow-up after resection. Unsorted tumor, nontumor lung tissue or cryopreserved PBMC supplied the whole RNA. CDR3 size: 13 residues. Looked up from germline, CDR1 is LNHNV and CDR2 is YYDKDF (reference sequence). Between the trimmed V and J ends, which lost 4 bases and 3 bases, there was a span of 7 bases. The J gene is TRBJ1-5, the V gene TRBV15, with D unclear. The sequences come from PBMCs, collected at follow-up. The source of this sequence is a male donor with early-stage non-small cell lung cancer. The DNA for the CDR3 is TGTGCCACCAGCACTGGTCACAATCAGCCCCAGCATTTT. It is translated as CATSTGHNQPQHF. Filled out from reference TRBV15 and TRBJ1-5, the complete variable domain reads DAMVIQNPRYQVTQFGKPVTLSCSQTLNHNVMYWYQQKSSQAPKLLFHYYDKDFNNEADTPDNFQSRRPNTSFCFLDIRSPGLGDTAMYLCATSTGHNQPQHFGDGTRLSIL.